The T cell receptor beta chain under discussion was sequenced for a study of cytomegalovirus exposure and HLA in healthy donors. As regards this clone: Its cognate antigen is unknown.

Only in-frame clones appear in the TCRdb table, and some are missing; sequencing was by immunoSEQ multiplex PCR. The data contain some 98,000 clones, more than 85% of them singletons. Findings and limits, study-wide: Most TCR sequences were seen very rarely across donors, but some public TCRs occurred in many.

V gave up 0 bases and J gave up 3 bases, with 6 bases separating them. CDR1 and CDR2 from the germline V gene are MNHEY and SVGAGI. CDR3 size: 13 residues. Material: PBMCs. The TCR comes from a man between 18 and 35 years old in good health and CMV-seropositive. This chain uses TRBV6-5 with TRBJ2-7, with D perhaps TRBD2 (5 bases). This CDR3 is CASSYSRGYEQYF. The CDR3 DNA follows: TGTGCCAGCAGTTACTCCCGGGGCTACGAGCAGTACTTC.